This T cell receptor (beta chain) was recovered during a study of CD4 and CD8 cells across lung adenocarcinoma regions listed by TCRdb under 2018. Turning to the overall study: To look at intratumor heterogeneity in the T cell receptor repertoire, the study compared tumor centers against tumor margins.

Via the germline V gene, CDR1 is MNHNS and CDR2 SASEGT. Taken from cysteine to phenylalanine, the CDR3 has 15 residues. Of the read, only the CDR3 DNA is kept; its 45 bases are in frame from base 1. Donors were patients with localized lung adenocarcinoma, a subtype of non-small cell lung cancer. Samples were obtained from the centers of localized lung adenocarcinomas. CD8+ T cells from tumor tissue were profiled separately from CD4+ T cells for TCR repertoire analysis. Libraries were made using PCR. TCRdb records HiSeq X Ten as the sequencer. TCRdb trimmed public reads at Q25 via fastp, called clones via MiXCR and kept in-frame beta chains. Rows with one shared CDR3 protein collapse into an entry with the most common genes and DNA. This sample comprises about 25,000 distinct CDR3 sequences, 45% to 50% of them detected only once. The ten top clones hold less than 50% of the sample. With regard to this clonotype: Its antigen is still unknown. One junction end does not reproduce the germline sequence, and a read error may be involved.

What was sequenced was CD8+ T cells from the center of a lung tumor. Sample cell subset or site, as interpreted from the label and publication: tumor center region. This TCR was recovered from a male donor with lung adenocarcinoma. The CD4 and CD8 labels of this study may be unreliable. The chain is assembled from TRBV6-1 and TRBJ2-1; 10 junctional bases match TRBD1. The CDR3: CASRITGQGNKEQFF. The DNA sequence is TGTGCCAGCAGAATCACGGGACAGGGGAACAAGGAGCAGTTTTTT.